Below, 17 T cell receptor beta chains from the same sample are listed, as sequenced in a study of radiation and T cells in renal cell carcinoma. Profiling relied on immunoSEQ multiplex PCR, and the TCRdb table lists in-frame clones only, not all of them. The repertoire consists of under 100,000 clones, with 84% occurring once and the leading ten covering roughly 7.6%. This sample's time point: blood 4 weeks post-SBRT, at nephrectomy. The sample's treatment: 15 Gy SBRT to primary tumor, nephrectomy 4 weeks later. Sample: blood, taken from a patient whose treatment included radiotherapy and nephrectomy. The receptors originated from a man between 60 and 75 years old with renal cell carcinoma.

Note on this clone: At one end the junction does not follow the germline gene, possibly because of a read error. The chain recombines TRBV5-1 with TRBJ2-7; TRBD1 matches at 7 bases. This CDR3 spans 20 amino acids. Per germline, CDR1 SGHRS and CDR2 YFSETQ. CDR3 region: CASRLGDRLRADPYGYEQYF. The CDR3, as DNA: TGCGCCAGCAGATTGGGGGACAGACTACGAGCGGACCCTTACGGGTACGAGCAGTACTTC.

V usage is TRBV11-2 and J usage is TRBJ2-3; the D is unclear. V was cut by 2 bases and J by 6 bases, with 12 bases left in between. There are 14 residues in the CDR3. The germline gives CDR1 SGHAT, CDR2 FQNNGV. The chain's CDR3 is CASSLLVMSDTQYF. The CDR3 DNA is TGTGCCAGCAGCTTATTGGTGATGTCGGATACGCAGTATTTT.

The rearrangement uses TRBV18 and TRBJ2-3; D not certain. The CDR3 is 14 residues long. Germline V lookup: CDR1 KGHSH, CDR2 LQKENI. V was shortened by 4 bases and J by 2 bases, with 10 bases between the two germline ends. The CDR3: CASSRSSVTDTQYF. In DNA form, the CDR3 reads TGTGCCAGCTCACGAAGTTCCGTCACAGATACGCAGTATTTT. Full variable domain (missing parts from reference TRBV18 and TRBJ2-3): NAGVMQNPRHLVRRRGQEARLRCSPMKGHSHVYWYRQLPEEGLKFMVYLQKENIIDESGMPKERFSAEFPKEGPSILRIQQVVRGDSAAYFCASSRSSVTDTQYFGPGTRLTVL.

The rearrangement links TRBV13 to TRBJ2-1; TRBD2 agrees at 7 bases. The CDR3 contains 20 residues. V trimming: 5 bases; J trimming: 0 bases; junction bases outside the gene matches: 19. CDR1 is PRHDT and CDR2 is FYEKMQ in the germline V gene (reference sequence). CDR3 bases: TGTGCCAGCAGCCGTAAACGGGGGGAATTCGCGACTTCCTCCTACAATGAGCAGTTCTTC. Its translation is CASSRKRGEFATSSYNEQFF.

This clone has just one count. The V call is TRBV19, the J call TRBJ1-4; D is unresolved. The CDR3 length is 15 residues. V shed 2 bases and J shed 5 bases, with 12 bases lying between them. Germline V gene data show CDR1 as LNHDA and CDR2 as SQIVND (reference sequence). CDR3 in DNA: TGTGCCAGTAGTATAAAAGAGGGCCGCAATGAAAAACTGTTTTTT. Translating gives CASSIKEGRNEKLFF.

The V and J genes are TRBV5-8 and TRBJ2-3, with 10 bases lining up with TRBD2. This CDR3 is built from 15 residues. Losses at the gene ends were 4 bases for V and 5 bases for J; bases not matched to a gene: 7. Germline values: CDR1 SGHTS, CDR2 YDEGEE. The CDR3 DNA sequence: TGTGCCAGCAGCGGGCTAGCGGGAGTTGAAGATACGCAGTATTTT. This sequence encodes CASSGLAGVEDTQYF.

DNA of the CDR3: TGTGCCACCTCCTTCGGGTACGAGCAGTACTTC. As protein: CATSFGYEQYF. The chain employs TRBV6-6 and TRBJ2-7; D ambiguous. The CDR3 loop spans 11 amino acids. The V end lost 10 bases, the J end lost 4 bases, and 11 bases lay between the germline ends. Germline CDR1 is MNHNY and CDR2 is SVGAGI (reference sequence).

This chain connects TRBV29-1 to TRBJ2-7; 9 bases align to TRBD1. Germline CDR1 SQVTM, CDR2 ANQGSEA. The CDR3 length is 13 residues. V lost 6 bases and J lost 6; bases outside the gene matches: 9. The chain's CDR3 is CSVARDRVGEQYF. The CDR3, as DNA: TGCAGCGTCGCCCGGGACAGGGTAGGCGAGCAGTACTTC.

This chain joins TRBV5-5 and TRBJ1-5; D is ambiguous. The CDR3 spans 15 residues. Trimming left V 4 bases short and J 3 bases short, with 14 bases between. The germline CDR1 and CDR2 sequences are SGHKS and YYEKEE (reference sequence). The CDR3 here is CASSLNGLNNQPQHF. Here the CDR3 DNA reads TGTGCCAGCAGCCTAAACGGACTCAACAATCAGCCCCAGCATTTT.

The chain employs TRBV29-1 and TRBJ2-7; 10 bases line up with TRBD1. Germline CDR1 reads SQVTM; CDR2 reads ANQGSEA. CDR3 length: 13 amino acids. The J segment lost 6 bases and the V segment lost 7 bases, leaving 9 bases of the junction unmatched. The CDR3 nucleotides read TGCAGCGCCCTCCGGGACAGGGGAGGCGAGCAGTACTTC. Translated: CSALRDRGGEQYF.

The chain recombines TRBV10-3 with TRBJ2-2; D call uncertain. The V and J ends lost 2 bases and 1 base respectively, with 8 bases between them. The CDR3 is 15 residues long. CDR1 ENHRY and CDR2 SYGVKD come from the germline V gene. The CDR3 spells CAISEPEMNTGELFF. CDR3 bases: TGTGCCATCAGTGAGCCGGAAATGAACACCGGGGAGCTGTTTTTT.

CDR3 amino acids: CASSTGQGTPEQYF. Written as DNA, the CDR3 is TGTGCCAGTAGTACGGGACAGGGGACCCCCGAGCAGTACTTC. The J gene is TRBJ2-7, the V gene TRBV19; 10 bases line up with TRBD1. CDR3 length: 14 residues. The germline V gene encodes CDR1 LNHDA and CDR2 SQIVND (reference sequence). After removal of 4 bases from V and 6 bases from J, the junction contained 6 bases not matched to a gene.

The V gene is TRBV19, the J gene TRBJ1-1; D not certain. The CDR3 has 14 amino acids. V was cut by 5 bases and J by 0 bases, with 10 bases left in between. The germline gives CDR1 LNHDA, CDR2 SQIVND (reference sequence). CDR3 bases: TGTGCCAGTAGTCATAGGGTTATGAACACTGAAGCTTTCTTT. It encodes CASSHRVMNTEAFF.

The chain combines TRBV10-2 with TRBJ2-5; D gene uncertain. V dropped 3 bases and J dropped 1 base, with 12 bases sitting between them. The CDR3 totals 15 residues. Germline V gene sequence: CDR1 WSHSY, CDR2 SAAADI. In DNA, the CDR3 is TGCGCCAGCAGTGATTTGGGCAGGACCCAAGAGACCCAGTACTTC. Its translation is CASSDLGRTQETQYF.

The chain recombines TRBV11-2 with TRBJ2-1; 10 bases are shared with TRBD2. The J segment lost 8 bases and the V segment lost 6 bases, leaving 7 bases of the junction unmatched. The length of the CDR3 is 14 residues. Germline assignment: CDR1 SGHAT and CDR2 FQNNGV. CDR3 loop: CASSRTSGTYEQFF. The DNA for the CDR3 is TGTGCCAGCAGTCGGACTAGCGGTACGTATGAGCAGTTCTTC.

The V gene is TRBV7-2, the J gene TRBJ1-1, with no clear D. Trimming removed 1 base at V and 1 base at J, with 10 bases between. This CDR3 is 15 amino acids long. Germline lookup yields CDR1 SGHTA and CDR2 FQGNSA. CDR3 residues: CASSLGAPGNTEAFF. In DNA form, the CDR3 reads TGTGCCAGCAGCTTAGGTGCGCCGGGGAACACTGAAGCTTTCTTT.

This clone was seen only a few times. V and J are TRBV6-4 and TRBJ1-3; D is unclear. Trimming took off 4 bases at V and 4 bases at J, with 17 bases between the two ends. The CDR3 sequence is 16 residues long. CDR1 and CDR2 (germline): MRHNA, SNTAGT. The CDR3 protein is CASSASGSLAGNTIYF. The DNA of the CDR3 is TGTGCCAGCAGTGCCTCTGGTTCCCTGGCAGGAAACACCATATATTTT.